The present T cell receptor beta chain was sequenced within a study of blood T cell repertoires in COVID-19. Study information: In each case, the material was cDNA or gDNA derived from T cells, B-cell-depleted T cells, or PBMCs.

The CDR3 loop spans 15 amino acids. Between the trimmed V and J ends, which lost 0 bases and 4 bases, there was a span of 11 bases. Germline CDR1 is SGHNT and CDR2 is YYREEE (reference sequence). Method: immunoSEQ multiplex PCR; TCRdb's copy keeps in-frame clones and lacks some. The sample holds 350,000 to 550,000 clones; roughly nine tenths are singletons and the top ten take under 2.5%. V usage is TRBV5-4 and J usage is TRBJ2-1; perhaps TRBD2 as D (6 bases). Sequencing used PBMCs or T cells enriched from blood (not recorded which). This TCR was recovered from a woman younger than 30 with acute COVID-19. For the CDR3, the DNA is TGTGCCAGCAGCTTGGCTGCGGGAAATTACAATGAGCAGTTCTTC. Translating gives CASSLAAGNYNEQFF. The whole variable domain, remainder taken from reference TRBV5-4 and TRBJ2-1, is ETGVTQSPTHLIKTRGQQVTLRCSSQSGHNTVSWYQQALGQGPQFIFQYYREEENGRGNFPPRFSGLQFPNYSSELNVNALELDDSALYLCASSLAAGNYNEQFFGPGTRLTVL.